This T cell receptor beta chain was recorded in a study of T-cell reconstitution after alpha-beta-depleted transplantation in children. Germline V gene data show CDR1 as MNHNS and CDR2 as SASEGT. V lost 6 bases to trimming and J lost 0 bases; unmatched junction nucleotides: 10. The CDR3 consists of 17 residues. It was with unique molecular identifiers that the TCRbeta library was prepared. One entry per CDR3 protein results from TCRdb running MiXCR on the PCR reads. Seen here are nearly 550,000 distinct CDR3 sequences, 18% observed once, and the top ten hold 3.3%. This rearrangement joins TRBV6-1 to TRBJ2-1; TRBD2 agrees at 8 bases. The material was PBMCs from the stem cell graft donor, obtained from the stem cell graft. The receptor was isolated from a human donor who donated a stem cell graft to a child with acute lymphoblastic leukemia. CDR3 residues: CASSSTPLAGSYNEQFF. CDR3 coding DNA: TGTGCCAGCAGCTCTACCCCTCTAGCGGGCTCCTACAATGAGCAGTTCTTC.